The source of this TCR beta chain is a study of cytomegalovirus exposure and HLA in healthy donors (TCRdb year 2017). Concerning the study at large: In an earlier analysis of 587 of the donors, roughly 300 Gb of sequence data and roughly 100 million unique TCR beta sequences from about 190 million T cells were reported. Roughly 300 gigabases of sequencing data and around 85 million unique TCR sequences made up an early release that covered nearly 650 HLA-typed donors. Of the approximately 400 genotyped donors, roughly 85% fell in the genetic ancestry cluster associated with self-reported Caucasian donors. The study aimed to test whether cataloging public T cell receptors could reveal signatures of past pathogen exposure. The study used immunosequencing to profile the T cell repertoires of several hundred subjects and linked those repertoires to cytomegalovirus serostatus. Along with the approximately 700-subject first cohort, a separate validation cohort of over a hundred different subjects was used. The study combined high-throughput TCR immunosequencing, statistical association of individual TCRs with disease status, and machine learning to predict cytomegalovirus infection status. A later analysis re-examined previously published TCR beta repertoires from roughly 650 donors and added high-resolution HLA genotyping to investigate patterns of TCR occurrence. In the later analysis, no new phenotypic data were used to find candidate immune exposures; instead, reliance was placed on TCR beta sequences and their occurrence across donors. In an earlier analysis of roughly 600 of the donors, high-throughput TCR beta sequencing was used to judge whether each TCR beta V gene segment behaved as functional or pseudogenic. Alongside the repertoire data, information on donor age, sex, ethnicity and CMV serostatus was compiled. A later genetic analysis took genome-wide SNP genotypes for about 55% of the 666 donors and used that subset as a discovery cohort. All discovery cohort repertoires had been generated using a single sequencing platform. HLA typing covered class I and class II loci at four-digit resolution. The number of typed donors differed by locus: 629-630 for A, B, C, DRB1 and DQB1; about 520 for DQA1; 606 for DPA1; and about 450 for DPB1. Roughly five DR-DQ haplotypes were handled as single units for association and clustering, since linkage in the cohort was strong. Among some 400 genotyped donors of the cohort, an average of around 250,000 unique TCR beta nucleotide sequences was sequenced per donor, of which roughly 18% were non-productive. Overall study results and their limits: A further reported finding was that TCR beta sequences accurately predicted the HLA-A and HLA-B alleles for most subjects in the first cohort. An association between a missense DCLRE1C variant and V-gene and J-gene trimming of TCR beta chains was found in a later genetic analysis and replicated in an independent cohort. Most TCR sequences were observed very rarely across donors, whereas some public TCRs were present in many individuals. A cluster of highly shared sequence variants was judged likely to be a technical artifact of the sequencing pipeline. In both the original and validation cohorts, the classifier was reported to diagnose cytomegalovirus status with high specificity and sensitivity. In this cohort, only TCR beta chains were sequenced, and detectable features were limited by the absence of alpha or paired-chain data. In an earlier analysis of around 500 of the donors, most TCR beta V segments appeared in productive rearrangements about 90% or about 30% of the time, broadly matching IMGT annotations. In a later analysis, 15,000 to 20,000 TCR beta sequences were associated with specific HLA alleles at a false discovery rate of 0.05. The authors suggested that the approach could potentially be extended to other disease states and immunological phenotypes. The study gave a list of over 150 TCR beta chains associated with cytomegalovirus. Compared with equally common non-associated chains, HLA-associated TCR beta chains in a later analysis were more clonally expanded and had lower generation probabilities. In vitro tests confirmed that three of the cytomegalovirus-associated TCR beta chains recognize cytomegalovirus antigens. Correlated functional status among segregating V segments might reflect linkage disequilibrium, but an unknown experimental factor could not be ruled out. Because counts were too low, 15 or so rarely observed V segments, including chromosome 9 orphons, were excluded from the earlier analysis of under 650 of the donors. A later analysis found that most CMV-associated TCR beta chains appeared HLA-restricted, with HLA associations seemingly driven largely by CMV exposure. Compared with the approximately 710-donor mean, donors in an Asian-associated ancestry cluster had fewer N-insertions in productive TCRs, according to a later genetic analysis. Because HLA typing was unavailable for some donors at each locus, only the typed subset was used in association tests. Several of the top co-occurrence clusters appeared to be linked to parvovirus B19, influenza, CMV and Epstein-Barr virus, according to a later analysis. A later analysis found that TCR association rates varied across HLA loci, with DRB1 alleles showing the most associated TCRs and HLA-C alleles the fewest. Because the 87-base-pair reads could not distinguish some IMGT-functional V segments, including TRBV6-2 and TRBV6-3, those segments were excluded. CMV serostatus was the only immune exposure information available for the cohort. Presence/absence analyses assumed roughly uniform sequencing depth across donors, an assumption that may not hold. When HLA alleles, especially DR and DQ, strongly co-occurred, TCR associations were difficult to assign to individual alleles.

Library generation was performed with the immunoSEQ multiplex PCR assay. The multiplex PCR relied on a mix of 60 forward primers for TCR Vbeta segments and 13 reverse primers for TCR Jbeta segments. Amplification of the CDR3 region of rearranged TCR beta genes was performed with a multiplex PCR assay on genomic DNA. The Illumina HiSeq System was used to sequence the amplified TCR beta libraries as 87-base-pair reads. The original methods were these. Across the 670 or so repertoires, a later analysis counted 80 million or so unique TCR beta chains, roughly 11 million of which were shared by at least two donors. To remove PCR and sequencing errors, raw reads were error-corrected and collapsed into unique sequences using a nearest-neighbor algorithm that merged closely related sequences. CDR3 sequences were aligned to IMGT reference sequences to assign V, D and J gene segments. For a sequence to be retained, at least a six-nucleotide match to both a V gene segment and a J gene segment was required. Rearrangements were classified as productive when the CDR3 lacked stop codons and remained in frame with V and J, and all other rearrangements were classified as non-productive. Following IMGT convention, CDR3 was defined as the stretch from the second conserved V-encoded cysteine up to the conserved J-encoded phenylalanine. The earlier analysis of about 530 of the donors excluded any sequence lacking an unambiguous match to a single V gene segment. In an earlier analysis of 450 to 700 of the donors, V segments were called functional above 56.7% productive rearrangements and were called segregating when the between-donor standard deviation exceeded 5%. A statistical classification framework was built for diagnosing cytomegalovirus status from the catalog of TCR beta chain sequences. In a later analysis, V and J genes were assigned by comparing TCR nucleotide sequences against IMGT/GENE-DB human TR gene sequences. The TCRdist pipeline was used in a later analysis to assign CDR3 sequences and most-parsimonious VDJ recombination scenarios. In a later analysis, every TCR beta chain was defined by the combination of its CDR3 amino acid sequence and its V-gene family, and reads without a unique V-gene family were dropped. A later analysis removed several hundred highly shared, low-generation-probability nucleotide sequences to deal with suspected cross-contamination and a sequencing artifact. For each public chain, a later analysis derived a clonal expansion index from normalized ranks of inferred template counts within each repertoire. Generation probabilities in a later analysis came from a VDJ recombination model fitted to out-of-frame rearrangements, and those results were checked against IGoR. In a later analysis, TCR-TCR, TCR-HLA and TCR-CMV co-occurrence was scored with hypergeometric tests, and a repertoire-size bias correction was applied to TCR pairs. In a later analysis, false discovery rates were estimated by permuting HLA or CMV assignments 20 times. A later analysis grouped co-occurring TCRs with DBSCAN, adding TCRdist sequence similarity when clustering within HLA-allele-positive subsets. Repertoires with fewer than 30,000 or more than 120,000 public chains were left out of co-occurrence clustering, as were five repertoires with anomalous nucleotide sharing. The table was pulled from immuneACCESS by TCRdb, which kept in-frame rearrangements only. Such tables lose some clones; where checked, under half of the loss comes from unresolved V genes, and the rest has no known cause. V and J calls and clone size come straight from that table; D and trimming were deduced from the DNA. The sample table holds about 170,000 clones, of which 70% to 90% were seen once. The ten largest clones add up to approximately 2.5% of the sample.

About this clone: The specificity of this receptor is unknown. Base qualities are missing; no much larger clone stands one base away.

CDR3 length: 16 amino acids, cysteine to phenylalanine. Only the CDR3 DNA stays, 48 bases, in frame from base 1. After removal of 6 bases from V and 5 bases from J, the junction retains 10 bases not matched to a gene. The germline V gene gives CDR1 as SNHLY and CDR2 as FYNNEI. In total, 630 or so healthy bone marrow donors made up the cohort. All cohort members were sampled while nominally healthy, although unrecorded immune exposures were likely present. The donor was CMV seropositive and belonged to the group of 270 or so seropositive cohort members. Every donor gave a peripheral blood sample, and the peripheral blood mononuclear cells from that sample were used for TCR beta sequencing. The Qiagen DNeasy Blood Extraction Kit was used to extract genomic DNA from the blood cell samples.

The source material was PBMCs. The chain links TRBV2 with TRBJ2-7, with TRBD2 identical over 13 junction bases. The sequence came from a man aged 25-45 years in good health and CMV-seropositive. Here the CDR3 is given as CASSAGLAGVSHEQYF. The DNA sequence is TGTGCCAGCAGCGCAGGACTAGCGGGAGTTTCCCACGAGCAGTACTTC.